This TCR beta chain was captured in a study of blood T cells in healthy people across ages (dated by TCRdb to the mid-2010s). Broadly, across the study: In model experiments, template switching captured roughly one uniquely barcoded TCR beta cDNA molecule for every two T cells. To avoid experimental bias, donors of different ages were spread randomly across the sequencing lanes. For two donors (one aged 18 to 29 and one aged 80 or older), the study analyzed two additional independent replicas of 1 million unique cDNA reads from the same blood draw. The study measured age-related changes in TCR beta repertoire diversity using deep sequencing normalized with unique cDNA molecular identifiers. The donors were divided into four age groups: young (average 16 years), middle-aged (approximately 41), aged (62) and long-lived (more than 75). The full study reports these points: Because donor CMV infection status was unknown, age-related changes in expanded clonotypes were potentially confounded. The long-lived group showed more naive CD4+ T cells, fewer expanded clones and increased TCR diversity than the aged group, suggesting age selection. Observed TCR beta diversity correlated strongly with the percentage of naive T cells measured by flow cytometry. As age increased, observed TCR beta diversity per million T cells dropped in a roughly linear way, and a significant reduction was already evident by age 40. Estimates of total diversity from one million sequenced T cells were regarded as lower bounds and underestimates. Conclusive comparison of naive and antigen-experienced compartments was prevented by the profiling of bulk unsorted PBMCs.

The CDR3 runs 15 residues from the cysteine to the phenylalanine. The sequence is cut down to CDR3 DNA, 45 bases in frame from base 1. CDR1 and CDR2, per the germline V gene, are SGHRS and YFSETQ. The V end gives up 3 bases and the J end 0 bases, leaving 4 bases in the junction not matched to a gene. The donors were a few dozen Caucasian individuals from Russia, aged roughly 6 to 90 years, who were systemically healthy. Each donor gave about 9.2 milliliters of peripheral blood, drawn into EDTA-treated Vacutainer tubes. Ficoll-Paque density-gradient centrifugation was used to isolate PBMCs, with at least 7 million obtained per sample. Trizol reagent was used to extract total RNA from the PBMCs, yielding at least 5.5 micrograms per sample. For every donor, an aliquot of PBMCs went through flow cytometry to measure the percentages of naive CD45RAhigh/CD27high T cells. Library generation was performed with 5' RACE. The sample was run on an Illumina HiSeq 2500. A second about 7 to 11 cycle PCR used a sample-barcoded 5' primer and a J-beta primer mix. Each TCR beta cDNA molecule received a unique molecular identifier from a template-switch 5' adaptor carrying 12 random nucleotides. At least 2.5 million CDR3-containing paired-end reads were obtained from each sample. The Mint cDNA synthesis kit, primed by a TRBC-specific oligonucleotide, was used to synthesize first-strand cDNA from all RNA. All cDNA was treated with uracil-DNA glycosylase and then went through a first 18-cycle PCR with the universal primers M1SS and BC2_uni_R. Per the source publication's procedure: Normalization of each sample was performed by random selection of 1 million high-quality reads, each carrying a distinct molecular identifier. Reads with shared molecular identifiers were discarded instead of being binned into consensus sequences. MiTCR, set to a Q25 quality threshold and the strictest error-elimination algorithm, was used for CDR3 identification, clonotype clustering and error correction. A nonparametric unseen species model using Euler transformation provided a lower-bound estimate of total TCR beta diversity. TCRdb reprocessed the public reads (quality trimming at Q25 with fastp, clone calling with MiXCR) and kept in-frame beta chains. Every entry covers one CDR3 protein and lists the most common genes and DNA from its rows. The V and J calls were not made by the authors but by TCRdb's processing. Present in this sample are 1.5 million to 2 million distinct CDR3 sequences, around 48% of which were seen just once. The ten largest clones add up to about 2.1% of the sample.

Only a few counts were recorded for this clonotype. Its antigen is unknown. Per-nucleotide qualities are absent, and no much larger clonotype sits a single base away. The chain is made from TRBV5-1 and TRBJ2-7, with 9 junctional bases fitting TRBD1. The receptor's source is a woman aged 35 to 49 in good health. Sequencing was carried out using blood. CDR3 region: CASSYRTGDSYEQYF. Here is the DNA: TGCGCCAGCAGCTATCGGACAGGGGACTCCTACGAGCAGTACTTC.